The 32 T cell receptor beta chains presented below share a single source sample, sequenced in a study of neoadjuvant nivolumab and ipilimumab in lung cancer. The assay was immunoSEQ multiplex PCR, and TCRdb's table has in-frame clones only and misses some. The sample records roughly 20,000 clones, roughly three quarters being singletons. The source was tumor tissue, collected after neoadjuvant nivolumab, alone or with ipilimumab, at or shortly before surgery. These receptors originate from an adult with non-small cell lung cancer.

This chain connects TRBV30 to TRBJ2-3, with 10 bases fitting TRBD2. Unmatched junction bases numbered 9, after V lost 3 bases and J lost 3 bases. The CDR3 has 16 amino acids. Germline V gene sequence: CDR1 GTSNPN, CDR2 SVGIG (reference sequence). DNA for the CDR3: TGTGCCTGGAGCCAAGGAGCGGGGGGGCCGACAGATACGCAGTATTTT. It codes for CAWSQGAGGPTDTQYF.

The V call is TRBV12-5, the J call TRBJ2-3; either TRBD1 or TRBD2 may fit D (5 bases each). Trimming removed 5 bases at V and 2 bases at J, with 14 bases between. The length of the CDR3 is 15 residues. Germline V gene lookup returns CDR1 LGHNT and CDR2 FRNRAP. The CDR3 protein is CASGRGTSLTDTQYF. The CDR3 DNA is TGTGCTAGTGGTCGAGGGACCTCGCTCACAGATACGCAGTATTTT.

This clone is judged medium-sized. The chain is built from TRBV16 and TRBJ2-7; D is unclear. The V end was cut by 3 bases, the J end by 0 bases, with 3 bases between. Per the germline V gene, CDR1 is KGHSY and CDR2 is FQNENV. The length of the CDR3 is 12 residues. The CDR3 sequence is CASSHTSYEQYF. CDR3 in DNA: TGTGCCAGCAGCCATACCTCCTACGAGCAGTACTTC.

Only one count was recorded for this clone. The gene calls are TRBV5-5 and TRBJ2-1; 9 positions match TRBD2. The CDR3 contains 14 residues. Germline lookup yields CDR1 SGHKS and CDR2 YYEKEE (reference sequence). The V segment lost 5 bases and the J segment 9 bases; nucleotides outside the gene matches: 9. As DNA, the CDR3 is TGTGCCAGCAGTTGGCGGGGGGGCCTGGGTGAGCAGTTCTTC. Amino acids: CASSWRGGLGEQFF.

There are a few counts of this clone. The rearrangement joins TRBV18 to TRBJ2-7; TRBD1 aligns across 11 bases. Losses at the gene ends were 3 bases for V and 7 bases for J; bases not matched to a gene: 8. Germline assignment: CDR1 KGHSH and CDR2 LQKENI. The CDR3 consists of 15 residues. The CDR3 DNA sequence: TGTGCCAGCTCACCCCAAGGACAGGGGGCTTGGGAGCAGTACTTC. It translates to CASSPQGQGAWEQYF.

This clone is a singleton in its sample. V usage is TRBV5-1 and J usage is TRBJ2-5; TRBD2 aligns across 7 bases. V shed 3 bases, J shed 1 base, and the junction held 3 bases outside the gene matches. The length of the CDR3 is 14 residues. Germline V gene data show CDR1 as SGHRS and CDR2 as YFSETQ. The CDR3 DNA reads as TGCGCCAGCAGCTACCGGGAGGTCCAAGAGACCCAGTACTTC. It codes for CASSYREVQETQYF.

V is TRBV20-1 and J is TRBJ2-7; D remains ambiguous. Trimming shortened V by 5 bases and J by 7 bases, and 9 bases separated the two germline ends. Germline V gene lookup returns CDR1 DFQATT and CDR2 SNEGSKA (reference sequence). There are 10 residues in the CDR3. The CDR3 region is CSADQEEQYF. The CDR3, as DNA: TGCAGTGCTGACCAGGAGGAGCAGTACTTC.

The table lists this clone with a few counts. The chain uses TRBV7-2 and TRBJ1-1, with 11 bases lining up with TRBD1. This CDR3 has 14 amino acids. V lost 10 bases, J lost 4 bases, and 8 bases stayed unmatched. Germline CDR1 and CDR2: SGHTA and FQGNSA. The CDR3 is CATWTGGLFTEAFF. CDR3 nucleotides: TGTGCCACCTGGACAGGGGGCCTCTTCACTGAAGCTTTCTTT.

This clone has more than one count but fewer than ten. In DNA form, the CDR3 reads TGTGCCAGCAGTTACTCGACGGCGAACACTGAAGCTTTCTTT. Translated: CASSYSTANTEAFF. The rearrangement links TRBV6-5 to TRBJ1-1; D gene uncertain. Germline V lookup: CDR1 MNHEY, CDR2 SVGAGI. The CDR3 sequence is 14 residues long. Trimming stripped 0 bases from V and 1 base from J, with 6 bases between.

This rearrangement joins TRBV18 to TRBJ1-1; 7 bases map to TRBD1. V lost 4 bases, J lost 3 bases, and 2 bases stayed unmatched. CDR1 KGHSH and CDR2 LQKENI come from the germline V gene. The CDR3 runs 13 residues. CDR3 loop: CASSQGADTEAFF. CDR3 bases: TGTGCCAGCTCACAGGGGGCGGACACTGAAGCTTTCTTT.

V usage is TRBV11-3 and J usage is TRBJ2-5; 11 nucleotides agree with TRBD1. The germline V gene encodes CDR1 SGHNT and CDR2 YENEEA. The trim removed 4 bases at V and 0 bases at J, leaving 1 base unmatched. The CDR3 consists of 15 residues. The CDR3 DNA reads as TGTGCCAGCAGCTCGGGACAGGGGGACCAAGAGACCCAGTACTTC. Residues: CASSSGQGDQETQYF.

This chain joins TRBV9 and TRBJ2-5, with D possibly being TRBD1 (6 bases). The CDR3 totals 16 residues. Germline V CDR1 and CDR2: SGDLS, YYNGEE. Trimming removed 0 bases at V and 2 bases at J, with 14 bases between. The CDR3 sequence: CASSVAQGLTQETQYF. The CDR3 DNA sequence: TGTGCCAGCAGCGTAGCACAGGGTCTAACGCAAGAGACCCAGTACTTC. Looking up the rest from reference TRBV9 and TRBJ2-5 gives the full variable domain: DSGVTQTPKHLITATGQRVTLRCSPRSGDLSVYWYQQSLDQGLQFLIQYYNGEERAKGNILERFSAQQFPDLHSELNLSSLELGDSALYFCASSVAQGLTQETQYFGPGTRLLVL.

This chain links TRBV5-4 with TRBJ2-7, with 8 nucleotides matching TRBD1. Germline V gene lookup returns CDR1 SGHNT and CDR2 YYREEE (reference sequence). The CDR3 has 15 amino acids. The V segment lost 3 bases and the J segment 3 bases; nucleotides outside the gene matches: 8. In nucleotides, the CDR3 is TGTGCCAGCAGCTCGGACAGGGTAAGCTACTACGAGCAGTACTTC. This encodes CASSSDRVSYYEQYF.

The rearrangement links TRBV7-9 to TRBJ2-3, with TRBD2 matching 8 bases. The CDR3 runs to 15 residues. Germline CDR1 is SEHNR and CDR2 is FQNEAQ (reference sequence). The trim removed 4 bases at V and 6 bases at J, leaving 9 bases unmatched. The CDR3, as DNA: TGTGCCAGCAGCTCCACGGGGGGGCTGGGGGATACGCAGTATTTT. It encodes CASSSTGGLGDTQYF.

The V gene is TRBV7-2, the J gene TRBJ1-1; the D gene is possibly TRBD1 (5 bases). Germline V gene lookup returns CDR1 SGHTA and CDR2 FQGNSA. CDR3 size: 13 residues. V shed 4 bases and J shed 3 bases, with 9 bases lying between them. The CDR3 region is CASSSQGYTEAFF. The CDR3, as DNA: TGTGCCAGCAGCTCGCAGGGATACACTGAAGCTTTCTTT.

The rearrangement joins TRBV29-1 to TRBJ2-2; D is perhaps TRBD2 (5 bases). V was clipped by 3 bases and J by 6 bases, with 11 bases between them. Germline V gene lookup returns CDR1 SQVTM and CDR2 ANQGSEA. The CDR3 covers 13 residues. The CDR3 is CSVETLRAGELFF. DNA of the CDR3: TGCAGCGTTGAGACATTGAGGGCCGGGGAGCTGTTTTTT.

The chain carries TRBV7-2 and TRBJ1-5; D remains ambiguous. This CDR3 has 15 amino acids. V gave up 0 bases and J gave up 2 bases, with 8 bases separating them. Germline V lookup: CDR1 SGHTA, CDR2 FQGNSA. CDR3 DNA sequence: TGTGCCAGCAGCTTAGCGGGAAGGGGCAATCAGCCCCAGCATTTT. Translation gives CASSLAGRGNQPQHF.

CDR3 residues: CAISEGTEMGQPQHF. CDR3 sequence (DNA): TGTGCCATCAGTGAGGGAACTGAGATGGGTCAGCCCCAGCATTTT. The V call is TRBV10-3, the J call TRBJ1-5; D call uncertain. This CDR3 contains 15 residues. Trimming took off 2 bases at V and 6 bases at J, with 14 bases between the two ends. The germline V gene has CDR1 ENHRY and CDR2 SYGVKD.

In DNA form, the CDR3 reads TGCAGCGAGACAGTGTCCCAAGAGACCCAGTACTTC. Encoded protein: CSETVSQETQYF. The rearrangement links TRBV29-1 to TRBJ2-5; D perhaps matches TRBD1 (5 bases). The germline CDR1 and CDR2 sequences are SQVTM and ANQGSEA. This CDR3 region has 12 residues. With 7 bases removed from V and 1 base from J, the gap between germline ends came to 10 bases.

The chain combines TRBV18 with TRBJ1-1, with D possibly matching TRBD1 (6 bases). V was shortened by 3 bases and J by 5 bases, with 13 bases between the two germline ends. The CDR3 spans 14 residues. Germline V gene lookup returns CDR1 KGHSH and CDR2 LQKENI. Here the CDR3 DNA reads TGTGCCAGCTCACCGCCCCCTAGGGGGACTGAAGCTTTCTTT. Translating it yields CASSPPPRGTEAFF.

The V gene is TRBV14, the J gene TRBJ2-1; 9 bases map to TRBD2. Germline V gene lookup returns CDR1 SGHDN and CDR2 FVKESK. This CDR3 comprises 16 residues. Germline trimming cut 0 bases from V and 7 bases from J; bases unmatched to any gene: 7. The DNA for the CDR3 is TGTGCCAGCAGCCAAGAGGGTAGCGGGGGAGTAAATGAGCAGTTCTTC. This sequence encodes CASSQEGSGGVNEQFF.

The CDR3 DNA reads TGTGCCAGCAGTTTATTAACAGGGGGCAATGAGCAGTTCTTC. This encodes CASSLLTGGNEQFF. This chain links TRBV6-6 with TRBJ2-1, with TRBD1 matching over 8 bases. Germline V gene data show CDR1 as MNHNY and CDR2 as SVGAGI (reference sequence). The CDR3 runs to 14 residues. Germline trimming cut 4 bases from V and 6 bases from J; bases unmatched to any gene: 5.

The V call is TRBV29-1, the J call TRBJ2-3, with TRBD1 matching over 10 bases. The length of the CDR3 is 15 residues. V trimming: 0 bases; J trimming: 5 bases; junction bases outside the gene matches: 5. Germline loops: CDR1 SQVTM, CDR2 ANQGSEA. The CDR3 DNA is TGCAGCGTTGAAGAGCGACAGGGGGCGGGAGATACGCAGTATTTT. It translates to CSVEERQGAGDTQYF.

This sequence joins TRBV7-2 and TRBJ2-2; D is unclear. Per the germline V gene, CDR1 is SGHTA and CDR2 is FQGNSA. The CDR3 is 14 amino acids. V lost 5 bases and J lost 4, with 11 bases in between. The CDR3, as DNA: TGTGCCAGCAGCCCGTCCCATCGCACCGGGGAGCTGTTTTTT. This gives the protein CASSPSHRTGELFF. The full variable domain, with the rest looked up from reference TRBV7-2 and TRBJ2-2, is GAGVSQSPSNKVTEKGKDVELRCDPISGHTALYWYRQSLGQGLEFLIYFQGNSAPDKSGLPSDRFSAERTGGSVSTLTIQRTQQEDSAVYLCASSPSHRTGELFFGEGSRLTVL.

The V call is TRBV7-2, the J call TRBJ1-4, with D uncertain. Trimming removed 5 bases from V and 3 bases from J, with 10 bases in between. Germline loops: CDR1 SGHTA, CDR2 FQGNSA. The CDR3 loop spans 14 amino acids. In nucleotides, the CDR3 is TGTGCCAGCAGCCTGAGCGCTTCTAATGAAAAACTGTTTTTT. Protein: CASSLSASNEKLFF.

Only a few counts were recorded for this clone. The CDR3 bases are TGTGCCAGCTCGCCGGGCAACTACAATGAGCAGTTCTTC. The encoded protein is CASSPGNYNEQFF. The chain couples TRBV18 to TRBJ2-1; no reliable D call. CDR3 length: 13 amino acids. Germline lookup yields CDR1 KGHSH and CDR2 LQKENI. Trimming took 6 bases from V and 3 from J, leaving 9 bases between them.

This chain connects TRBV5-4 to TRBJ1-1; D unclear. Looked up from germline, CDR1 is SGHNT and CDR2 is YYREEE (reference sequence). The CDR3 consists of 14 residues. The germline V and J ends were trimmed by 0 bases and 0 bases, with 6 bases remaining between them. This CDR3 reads CASSLGQMNTEAFF. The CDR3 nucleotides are TGTGCCAGCAGCTTGGGGCAGATGAACACTGAAGCTTTCTTT.

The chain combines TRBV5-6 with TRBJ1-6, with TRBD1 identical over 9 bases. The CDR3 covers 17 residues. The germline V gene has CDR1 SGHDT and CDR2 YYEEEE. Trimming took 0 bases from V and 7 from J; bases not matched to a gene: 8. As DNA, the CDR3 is TGTGCCAGCAGCTTGGTGACAGGGGGTGGACGGAATTCACCCCTCCACTTT. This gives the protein CASSLVTGGGRNSPLHF.

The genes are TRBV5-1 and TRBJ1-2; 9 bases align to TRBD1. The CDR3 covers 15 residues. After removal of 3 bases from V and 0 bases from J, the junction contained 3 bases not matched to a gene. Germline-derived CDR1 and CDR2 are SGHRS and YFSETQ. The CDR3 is CASSSGTGPNYGYTF. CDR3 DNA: TGCGCCAGCAGCTCGGGGACAGGGCCTAACTATGGCTACACCTTC. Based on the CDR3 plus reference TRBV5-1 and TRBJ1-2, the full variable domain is KAGVTQTPRYLIKTRGQQVTLSCSPISGHRSVSWYQQTPGQGLQFLFEYFSETQRNKGNFPGRFSGRQFSNSRSEMNVSTLELGDSALYLCASSSGTGPNYGYTFGSGTRLTVV.

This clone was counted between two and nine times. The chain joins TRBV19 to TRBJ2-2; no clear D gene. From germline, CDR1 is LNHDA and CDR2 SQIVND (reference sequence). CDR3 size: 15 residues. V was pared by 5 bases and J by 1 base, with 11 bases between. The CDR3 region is CASSVDLRNTGELFF. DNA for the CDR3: TGTGCCAGTAGTGTGGATCTACGGAACACCGGGGAGCTGTTTTTT. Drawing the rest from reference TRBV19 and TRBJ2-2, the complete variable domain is DGGITQSPKYLFRKEGQNVTLSCEQNLNHDAMYWYRQDPGQGLRLIYYSQIVNDFQKGDIAEGYSVSREKKESFPLTVTSAQKNPTAFYLCASSVDLRNTGELFFGEGSRLTVL.

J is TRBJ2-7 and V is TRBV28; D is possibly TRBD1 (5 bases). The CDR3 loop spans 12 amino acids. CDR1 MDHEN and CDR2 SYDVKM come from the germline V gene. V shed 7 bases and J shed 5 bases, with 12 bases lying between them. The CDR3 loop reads CASTDSPNEQYF. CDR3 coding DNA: TGTGCCAGCACAGACAGTCCTAACGAGCAGTACTTC.

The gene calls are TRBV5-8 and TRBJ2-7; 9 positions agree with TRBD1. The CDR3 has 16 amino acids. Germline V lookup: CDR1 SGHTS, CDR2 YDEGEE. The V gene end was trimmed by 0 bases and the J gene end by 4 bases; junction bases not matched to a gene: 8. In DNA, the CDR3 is TGTGCCAGCAGCTTGGTCGGGACAGGGCGAAGGTACGAGCAGTACTTC. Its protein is CASSLVGTGRRYEQYF.